This TCR beta chain originates from a study of T cell responses to AZD1222 COVID-19 vaccine (dated by TCRdb to the early 2020s). For the wider study: AZD1222 recipients whose second dose came at about 4 weeks and those whose second dose came at about 12 weeks were combined into one group, since spike-specific TCR depth and breadth did not differ between the two schedules. A total of 233 trial participants underwent TCR sequencing, of whom more than 200 had received two doses of AZD1222 and some 25 had received two doses of the MenACWY control vaccine. Trial participants were enrolled by age into subgroups of 18-55, 56-69 and 70-plus years, and 148, 28 and 57 TCR-sequenced participants, respectively, were included in these subgroups.

Taken with the paper, the label for time point translates to: baseline before first vaccination. Samples from vaccinated people were obtained from the UK trials COV001 and COV002, which included a single-blind randomized controlled phase 2/3 trial of AZD1222 (ChAdOx1 nCoV-19) in healthy adults. For TCRbeta chain sequencing, PBMC samples were collected from trial participants at day 0 and at day 28 after the second dose. Trimming at the junction amounts to 1 base on V and 3 bases on J, and the germline ends lie 21 bases apart. The germline V gene sets CDR1 to KGHSH and CDR2 to LQKENI. CDR3 length: 18 amino acids, cysteine to phenylalanine. Of the read, only the CDR3 DNA is kept; its 54 bases are in frame from base 1. Points the paper makes about the study in general: The whole spike protein was spanned by vaccine-associated CD4 TCRs, and dominant responses were seen in regions 160-218 and 743-854. Spike-specific TCR breadth and depth rose significantly after two AZD1222 doses compared with day 0 and with MenACWY recipients. Because no day 14 peak-response samples were available, repertoires were characterized only after the peak T cell response. Participants were mostly white British, with more females than males. The authors suggested clonal diversity may have been underestimated. Reportedly, close to half of the unique spike-specific TCRs recognized epitopes lying outside the regions that are mutated in the B.1.351 and B.1.1.7 variants. In the small 56-69-year group, the increase in depth fell short of significance, most likely because of low power. Only five or six AZD1222 recipients were SARS-CoV-2 seropositive at baseline, limiting conclusions about previously exposed vaccinees.

The CDR3 regions of human TCRbeta chains were subjected to immunosequencing. Turning to the authors' computational methods: TCRs in the repertoires were compared against a reference library of SARS-CoV-2-specific TCRs that had been generated with the MIRA antigen-specificity platform. Breadth was defined as the fraction of unique TCRs that were SARS-CoV-2-associated. Depth was defined as the fraction of total T cells that were SARS-CoV-2-associated. Using the MIRA data, each spike-specific TCR was assigned both to the spike region to which the TCR was reactive and to a CD4 or CD8 class. Log10-transformed breadth and depth values were compared by one-way ANOVA with Sidak's multiple comparisons tests. TCRdb limited this immuneACCESS table to in-frame rearrangements with V and J called. A share of clones is missing; checked studies link under half to unresolved V genes, and the rest is unexplained. The V and J calls and the clone size are those of that table, but D and trimming were determined from the DNA. The sample table records about 150,000 clones; approximately 85% of these occur just once. The ten most abundant clones make up around 8.6% of the sample.

In regard to this clone: The clone's antigen remains unknown. No qualities accompany the bases; no much larger clone lies one base away.

Recombination connected TRBV18 to TRBJ1-2, with the D segment identity uncertain. Sequenced here: peripheral blood, sampled on day 0 of AZD1222 vaccination. This receptor was taken from an adult in good health. The CDR3 is CASSPLMIETGGYYGYTF. The nucleotide sequence is TGTGCCAGCTCACCACTAATGATTGAGACTGGAGGGTACTATGGCTACACCTTC.